This T cell receptor beta chain originates from a study of blood T cell repertoires in COVID-19. Under the authors' procedure: Researchers report that nucleated cell counts were estimated from reference gene primer amplification. This table comes from immunoSEQ multiplex PCR, and its TCRdb copy is limited to in-frame clones, with some not included. V, J and clone size reflect that table, while D and trimming were determined from the DNA. The data contain 140,000 to 150,000 clones, 65% to 80% of them singletons. CDR1 is SEHNR and CDR2 is FQNEAQ in the germline V gene (reference sequence). CDR3 length: 15 amino acids. Unmatched junction bases numbered 6, after V lost 5 bases and J lost 6 bases.

The sequence was obtained from a woman aged 55-75 years with acute or convalescent COVID-19. The sample consisted of peripheral blood. The chain links TRBV7-9 to TRBJ2-2, with TRBD1 matching over 10 bases. The DNA for the CDR3 is TGTGCCAGCAGCCCCGGGACAGGGGCGTCCGGGGAGCTGTTTTTT. Translation: CASSPGTGASGELFF.